The following is a T cell receptor (beta chain) sequence with its context. The CDR3 runs 15 residues. Per germline, CDR1 MNHEY and CDR2 SMNVEV (reference sequence). V gave up 5 bases and J gave up 2 bases, with 10 bases separating them. This table comes from immunoSEQ multiplex PCR, and its TCRdb copy is limited to in-frame clones, with some not included. The sample holds fewer than 55,000 clones, 75% to 90% seen once. The sample comes from a study of T cell changes during pregnancy in multiple sclerosis. The TCR sequence derives from a female donor in good health, enrolled as a control in a pregnancy study. The source material was peripheral blood, sampled in the second trimester of pregnancy. The rearrangement uses TRBV27 and TRBJ2-6; D is ambiguous. CDR3: CASSLARAGANVLTF. Written as DNA, the CDR3 is TGTGCCAGCAGTCTTGCCCGGGCTGGGGCCAACGTCCTGACTTTC.